Included here is one T cell receptor beta chain sequence, with context. This record belongs to a study of blood T cells in healthy people across ages. Then a second PCR, running about 7 to 11 cycles, was carried out with a sample-barcoded 5' primer and a J-beta primer mix. TCRdb re-called the 5' RACE reads through MiXCR, storing one row per CDR3 protein. The table includes 650,000 to 1,000,000 distinct CDR3 sequences, under 40% detected once. Germline CDR1 SGHTA, CDR2 FQGNSA. The V and J ends lost 5 bases and 7 bases, in that order; junction bases with no gene match: 10. The CDR3 consists of 15 residues. No fewer than 6 million PBMCs went into each sample.

The sequence was collected from a young man in good health. The specimen was blood. The rearrangement joins TRBV7-2 to TRBJ2-5; 10 bases map to TRBD1. The CDR3: CASSRGQGKVRTQYF. The CDR3 coding sequence is TGTGCCAGCAGCCGGGGACAGGGGAAGGTTAGGACCCAGTACTTC.